This note documents a single T cell receptor beta chain sequence. Authors' data handling: It was from reference gene primer amplification that nucleated cell counts were estimated. This table comes from immunoSEQ multiplex PCR, and its TCRdb copy is limited to in-frame clones, with some not included. Clonal size and the V and J genes are those of that table, whereas D and trimming came from the DNA. The data show under 200,000 clones, 70% to 90% seen once. Germline V gene lookup returns CDR1 MDHEN and CDR2 SYDVKM. J was trimmed by 5 bases and V by 5 bases; bases with no gene match: 7. The CDR3 sequence is 15 residues long. This sample was taken from a study of blood T cell repertoires in COVID-19. At the level of the study: The United States, Italy and Spain provided the acute and convalescent COVID-19 samples. In each case, the material was cDNA or gDNA derived from T cells, B-cell-depleted T cells, or PBMCs.

V gene TRBV28 combines with J gene TRBJ2-2; 8 nucleotides agree with TRBD2. Sequencing was carried out using peripheral blood. The TCR sequence derives from a woman in her seventies with acute or convalescent COVID-19. CDR3 sequence reads: CASSEGLGGTGELFF. The CDR3 DNA sequence: TGTGCCAGCAGTGAGGGACTAGGGGGGACCGGGGAGCTGTTTTTT.